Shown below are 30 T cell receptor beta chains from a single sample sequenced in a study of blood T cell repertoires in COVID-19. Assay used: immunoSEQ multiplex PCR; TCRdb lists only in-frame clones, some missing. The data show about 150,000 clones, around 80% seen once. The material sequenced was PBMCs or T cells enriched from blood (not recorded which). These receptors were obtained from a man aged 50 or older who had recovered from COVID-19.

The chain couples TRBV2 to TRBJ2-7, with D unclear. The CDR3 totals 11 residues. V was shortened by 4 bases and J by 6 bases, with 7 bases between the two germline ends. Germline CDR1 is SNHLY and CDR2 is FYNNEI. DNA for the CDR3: TGTGCCAGCAGTGTGTACGGCGAGCAGTACTTC. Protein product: CASSVYGEQYF.

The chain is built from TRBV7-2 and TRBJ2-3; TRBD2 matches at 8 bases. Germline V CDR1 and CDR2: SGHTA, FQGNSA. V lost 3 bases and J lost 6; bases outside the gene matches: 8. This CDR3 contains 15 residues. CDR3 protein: CASSFKRGFGDTQYF. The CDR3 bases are TGTGCCAGCAGCTTTAAGCGGGGGTTCGGGGATACGCAGTATTTT.

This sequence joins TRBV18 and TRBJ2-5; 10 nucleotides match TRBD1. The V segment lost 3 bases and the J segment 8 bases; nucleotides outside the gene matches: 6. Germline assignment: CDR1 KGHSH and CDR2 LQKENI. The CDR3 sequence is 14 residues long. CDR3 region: CASSPTGGGYTQYF. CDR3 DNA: TGTGCCAGCTCACCGACAGGGGGCGGATATACCCAGTACTTC.

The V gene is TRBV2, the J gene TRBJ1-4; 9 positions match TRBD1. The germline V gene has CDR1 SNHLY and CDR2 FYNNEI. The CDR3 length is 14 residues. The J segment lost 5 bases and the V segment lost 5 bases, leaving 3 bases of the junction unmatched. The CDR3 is CASSLQGANEKLFF. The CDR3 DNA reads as TGTGCCAGCAGTCTACAGGGGGCGAATGAAAAACTGTTTTTT.

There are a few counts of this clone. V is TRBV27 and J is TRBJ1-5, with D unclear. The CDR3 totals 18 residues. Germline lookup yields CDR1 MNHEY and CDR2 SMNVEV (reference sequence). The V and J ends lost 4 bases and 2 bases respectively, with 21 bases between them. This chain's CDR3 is CASSSNFPGGLGNQPQHF. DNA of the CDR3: TGTGCCAGCAGTTCGAACTTTCCGGGAGGGCTTGGCAATCAGCCCCAGCATTTT.

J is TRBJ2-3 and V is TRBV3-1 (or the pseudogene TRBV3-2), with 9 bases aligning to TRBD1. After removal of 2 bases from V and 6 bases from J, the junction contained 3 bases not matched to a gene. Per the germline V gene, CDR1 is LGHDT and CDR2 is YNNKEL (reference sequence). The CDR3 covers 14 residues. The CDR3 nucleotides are TGTGCCAGCAGCCAAACAGGGGGCTTGGATACGCAGTATTTT. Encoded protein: CASSQTGGLDTQYF.

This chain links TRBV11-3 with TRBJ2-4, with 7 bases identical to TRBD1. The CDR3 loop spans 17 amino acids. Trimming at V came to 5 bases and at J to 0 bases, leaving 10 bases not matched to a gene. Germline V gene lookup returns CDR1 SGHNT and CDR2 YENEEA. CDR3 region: CASSPAGQVKAKNIQYF. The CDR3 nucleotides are TGTGCCAGCAGCCCCGCTGGACAGGTCAAAGCCAAAAACATTCAGTACTTC.

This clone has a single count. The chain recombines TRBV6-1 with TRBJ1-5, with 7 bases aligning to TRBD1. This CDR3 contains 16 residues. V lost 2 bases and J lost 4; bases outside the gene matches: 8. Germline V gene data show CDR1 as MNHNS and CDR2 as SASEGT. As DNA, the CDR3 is TGTGCCAGCAGTGAAAGGTGGGGACAGCAGAATCAGCCCCAGCATTTT. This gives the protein CASSERWGQQNQPQHF.

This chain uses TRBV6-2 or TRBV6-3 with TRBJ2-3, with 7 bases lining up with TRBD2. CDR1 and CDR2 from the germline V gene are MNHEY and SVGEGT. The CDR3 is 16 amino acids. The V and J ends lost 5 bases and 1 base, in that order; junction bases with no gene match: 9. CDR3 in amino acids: CASSPGTTSGTDTQYF. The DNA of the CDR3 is TGTGCCAGCAGTCCCGGGACTACCTCTGGCACAGATACGCAGTATTTT.

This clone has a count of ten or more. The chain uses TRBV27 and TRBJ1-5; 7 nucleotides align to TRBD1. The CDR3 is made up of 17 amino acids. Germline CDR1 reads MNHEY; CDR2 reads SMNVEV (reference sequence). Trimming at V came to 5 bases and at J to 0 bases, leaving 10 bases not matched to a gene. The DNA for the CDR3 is TGTGCCAGCAGTATACAGGGGCGGTCCTATAGCAATCAGCCCCAGCATTTT. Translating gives CASSIQGRSYSNQPQHF.

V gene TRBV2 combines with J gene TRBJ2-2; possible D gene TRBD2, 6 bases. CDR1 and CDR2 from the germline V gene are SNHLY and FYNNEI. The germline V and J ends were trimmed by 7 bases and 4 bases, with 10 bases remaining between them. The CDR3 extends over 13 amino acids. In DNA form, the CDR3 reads TGTGCCAGCAAGGCGGGGAGCACCGGGGAGCTGTTTTTT. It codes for CASKAGSTGELFF.

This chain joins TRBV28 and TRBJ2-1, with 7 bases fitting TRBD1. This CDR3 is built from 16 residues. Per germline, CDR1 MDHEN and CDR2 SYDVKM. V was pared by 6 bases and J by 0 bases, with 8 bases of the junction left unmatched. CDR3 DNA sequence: TGTGCCAGCAGGGGCCAGGGGGTTAGCTCCTACAATGAGCAGTTCTTC. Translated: CASRGQGVSSYNEQFF.

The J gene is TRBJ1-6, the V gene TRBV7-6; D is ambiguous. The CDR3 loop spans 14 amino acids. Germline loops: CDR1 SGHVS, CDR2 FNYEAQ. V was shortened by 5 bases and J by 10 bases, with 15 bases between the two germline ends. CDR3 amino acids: CASSLTGGPSPLHF. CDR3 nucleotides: TGTGCCAGCAGCCTAACTGGAGGACCATCACCCCTCCACTTT.

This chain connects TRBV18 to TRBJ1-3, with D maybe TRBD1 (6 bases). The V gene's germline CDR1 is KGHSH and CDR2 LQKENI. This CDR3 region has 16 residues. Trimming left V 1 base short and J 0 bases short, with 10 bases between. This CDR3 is CASSPLGTNSGNTIYF. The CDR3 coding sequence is TGTGCCAGCTCACCACTCGGGACAAACTCTGGAAACACCATATATTTT.

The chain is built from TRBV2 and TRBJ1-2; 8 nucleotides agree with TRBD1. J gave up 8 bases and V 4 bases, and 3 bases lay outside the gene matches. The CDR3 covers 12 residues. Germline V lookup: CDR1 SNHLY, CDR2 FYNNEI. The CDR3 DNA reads TGTGCCAGCAGTGGGACAGGGCAAGGCTACACCTTC. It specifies CASSGTGQGYTF. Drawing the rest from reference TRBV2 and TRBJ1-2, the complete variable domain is EPEVTQTPSHQVTQMGQEVILRCVPISNHLYFYWYRQILGQKVEFLVSFYNNEISEKSEIFDDQFSVERPDGSNFTLKIRSTKLEDSAMYFCASSGTGQGYTFGSGTRLTVV.

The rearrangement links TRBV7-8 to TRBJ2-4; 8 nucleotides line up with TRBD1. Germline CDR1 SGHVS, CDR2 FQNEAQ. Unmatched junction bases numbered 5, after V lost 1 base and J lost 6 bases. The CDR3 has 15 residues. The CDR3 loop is CASSLDRGLGNIQYF. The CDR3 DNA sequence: TGTGCCAGCAGCTTAGACAGGGGGTTGGGAAACATTCAGTACTTC.

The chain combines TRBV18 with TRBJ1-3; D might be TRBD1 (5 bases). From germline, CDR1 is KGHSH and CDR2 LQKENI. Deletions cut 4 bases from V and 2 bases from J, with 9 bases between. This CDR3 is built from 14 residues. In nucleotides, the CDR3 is TGTGCCAGCTCACACGGACAACCTGGAAACACCATATATTTT. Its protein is CASSHGQPGNTIYF. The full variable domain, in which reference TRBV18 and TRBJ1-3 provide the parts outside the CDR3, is NAGVMQNPRHLVRRRGQEARLRCSPMKGHSHVYWYRQLPEEGLKFMVYLQKENIIDESGMPKERFSAEFPKEGPSILRIQQVVRGDSAAYFCASSHGQPGNTIYFGEGSWLTVV.

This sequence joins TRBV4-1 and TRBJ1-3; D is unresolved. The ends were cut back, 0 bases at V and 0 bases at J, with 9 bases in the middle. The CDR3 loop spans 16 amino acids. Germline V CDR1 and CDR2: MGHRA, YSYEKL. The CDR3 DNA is TGCGCCAGCAGCCAAGAAAGACTGCACTCTGGAAACACCATATATTTT. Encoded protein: CASSQERLHSGNTIYF.

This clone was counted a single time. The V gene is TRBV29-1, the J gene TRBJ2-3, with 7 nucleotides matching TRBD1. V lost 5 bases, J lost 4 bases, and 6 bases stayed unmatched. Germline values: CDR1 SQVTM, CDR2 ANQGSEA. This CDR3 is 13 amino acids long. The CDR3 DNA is TGCAGCGTTCGTCTAGGGGGCGCAGATACGCAGTATTTT. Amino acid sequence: CSVRLGGADTQYF.

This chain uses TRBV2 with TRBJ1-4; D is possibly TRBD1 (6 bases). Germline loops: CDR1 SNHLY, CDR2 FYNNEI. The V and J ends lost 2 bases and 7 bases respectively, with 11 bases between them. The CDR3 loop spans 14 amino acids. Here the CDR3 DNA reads TGTGCCAGCAGTGAAATAACAGGGTCTGAAAAACTGTTTTTT. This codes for CASSEITGSEKLFF. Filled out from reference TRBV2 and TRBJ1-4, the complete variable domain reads EPEVTQTPSHQVTQMGQEVILRCVPISNHLYFYWYRQILGQKVEFLVSFYNNEISEKSEIFDDQFSVERPDGSNFTLKIRSTKLEDSAMYFCASSEITGSEKLFFGSGTQLSVL.

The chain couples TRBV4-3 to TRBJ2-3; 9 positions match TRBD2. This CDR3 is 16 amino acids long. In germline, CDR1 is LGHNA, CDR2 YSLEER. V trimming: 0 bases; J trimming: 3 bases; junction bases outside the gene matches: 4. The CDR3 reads CASSQEAGGLTDTQYF. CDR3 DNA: TGCGCCAGCAGCCAAGAGGCGGGGGGGTTGACAGATACGCAGTATTTT.

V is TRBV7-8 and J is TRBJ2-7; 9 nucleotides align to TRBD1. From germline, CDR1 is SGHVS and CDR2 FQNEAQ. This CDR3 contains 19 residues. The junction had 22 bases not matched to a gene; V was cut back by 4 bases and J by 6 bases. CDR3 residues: CASSYIYSPPGQGRSEQYF. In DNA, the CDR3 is TGTGCCAGCAGCTATATATATTCACCACCGGGACAGGGACGGAGCGAGCAGTACTTC.

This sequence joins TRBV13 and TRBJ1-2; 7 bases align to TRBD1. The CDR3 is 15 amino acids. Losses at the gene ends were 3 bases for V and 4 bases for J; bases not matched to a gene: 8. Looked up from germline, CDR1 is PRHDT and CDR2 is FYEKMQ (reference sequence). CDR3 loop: CASSFYYRDSYGYTF. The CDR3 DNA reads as TGTGCCAGCAGCTTTTATTACCGGGACAGCTATGGCTACACCTTC.

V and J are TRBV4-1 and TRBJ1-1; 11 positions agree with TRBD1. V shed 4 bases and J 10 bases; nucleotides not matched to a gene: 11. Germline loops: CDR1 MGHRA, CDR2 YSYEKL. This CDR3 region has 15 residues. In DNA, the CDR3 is TGCGCCAGCAGCCGCATGACCGGACAGGGGGCGGTAGCTTTCTTT. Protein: CASSRMTGQGAVAFF.

The CDR3 region has the DNA TGTGCCACGAGGACAGCCAATTCACCCCTCCACTTT. This translates into CATRTANSPLHF. The chain uses TRBV24-1 and TRBJ1-6; D perhaps matches TRBD1 (6 bases). The V gene's germline CDR1 is KGHDR and CDR2 SFDVKD. The CDR3 is 12 amino acids. The ends were cut back, 10 bases at V and 7 bases at J, with 10 bases in the middle.

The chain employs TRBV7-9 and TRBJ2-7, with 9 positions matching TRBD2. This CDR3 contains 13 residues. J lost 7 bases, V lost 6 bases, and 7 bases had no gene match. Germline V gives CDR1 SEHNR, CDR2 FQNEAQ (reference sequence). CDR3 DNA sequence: TGTGCCAGCAGGGCTAGCGGGGTTGGGGAGCAGTACTTC. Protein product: CASRASGVGEQYF.

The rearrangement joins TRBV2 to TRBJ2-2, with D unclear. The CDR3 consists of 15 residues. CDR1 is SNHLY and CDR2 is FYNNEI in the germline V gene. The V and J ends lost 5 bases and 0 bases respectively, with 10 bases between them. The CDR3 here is CASSRYISNTGELFF. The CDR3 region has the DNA TGTGCCAGCAGTCGTTATATATCGAACACCGGGGAGCTGTTTTTT.

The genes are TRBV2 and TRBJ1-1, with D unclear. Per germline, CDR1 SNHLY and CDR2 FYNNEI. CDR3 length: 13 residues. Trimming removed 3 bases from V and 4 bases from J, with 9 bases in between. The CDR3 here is CASSDAGSTEAFF. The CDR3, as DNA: TGTGCCAGCAGTGATGCAGGTTCCACTGAAGCTTTCTTT. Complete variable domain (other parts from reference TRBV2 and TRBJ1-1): EPEVTQTPSHQVTQMGQEVILRCVPISNHLYFYWYRQILGQKVEFLVSFYNNEISEKSEIFDDQFSVERPDGSNFTLKIRSTKLEDSAMYFCASSDAGSTEAFFGQGTRLTVV.

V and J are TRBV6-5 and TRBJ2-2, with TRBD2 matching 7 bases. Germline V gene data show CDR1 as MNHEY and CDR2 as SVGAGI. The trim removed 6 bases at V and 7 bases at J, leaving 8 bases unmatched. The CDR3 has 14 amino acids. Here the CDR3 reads CASRQTSASGELFF. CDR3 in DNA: TGTGCCAGCAGACAAACTAGCGCGAGCGGGGAGCTGTTTTTT.

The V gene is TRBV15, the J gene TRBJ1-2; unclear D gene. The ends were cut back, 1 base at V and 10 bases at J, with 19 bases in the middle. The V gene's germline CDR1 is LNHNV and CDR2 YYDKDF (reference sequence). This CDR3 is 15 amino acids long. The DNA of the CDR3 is TGTGCCACCAGCAGAGCCCAGGCGGGCGTCGGTAACTACACCTTC. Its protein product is CATSRAQAGVGNYTF.